This T cell receptor beta chain originates from a study of cytomegalovirus exposure and HLA in healthy donors. Study outcomes and limitations: In an earlier analysis, productive rearrangement rates for most beta V segments clustered near 87% or 30%. A likely sequencing artifact accounted for one observed cluster of highly shared sequence variants. Accounts indicate the classifier identified cytomegalovirus status with strong specificity and sensitivity.

The V gene's germline CDR1 is MGHRA and CDR2 YSYEKL. The CDR3 has 15 residues. J lost 4 bases, V lost 3 bases, and 5 bases had no gene match. PCR amplification relied on 60 Vbeta primers (plus 13 Jbeta primers). Using immunoSEQ multiplex PCR, the repertoire was profiled, and TCRdb retains in-frame clones only, with some absent. This table has around 90,000 clones, about four fifths appearing once. Concerning this clone: The target antigen is unknown.

This chain connects TRBV4-1 to TRBJ1-4; 7 bases map to TRBD1. Sequenced material: PBMCs. This sequence was found in a young man in good health and CMV-seronegative. Here the CDR3 DNA reads TGCGCCAGCAGCCAGTACCAGGGGGGTAATGAAAAACTGTTTTTT. Protein product: CASSQYQGGNEKLFF.